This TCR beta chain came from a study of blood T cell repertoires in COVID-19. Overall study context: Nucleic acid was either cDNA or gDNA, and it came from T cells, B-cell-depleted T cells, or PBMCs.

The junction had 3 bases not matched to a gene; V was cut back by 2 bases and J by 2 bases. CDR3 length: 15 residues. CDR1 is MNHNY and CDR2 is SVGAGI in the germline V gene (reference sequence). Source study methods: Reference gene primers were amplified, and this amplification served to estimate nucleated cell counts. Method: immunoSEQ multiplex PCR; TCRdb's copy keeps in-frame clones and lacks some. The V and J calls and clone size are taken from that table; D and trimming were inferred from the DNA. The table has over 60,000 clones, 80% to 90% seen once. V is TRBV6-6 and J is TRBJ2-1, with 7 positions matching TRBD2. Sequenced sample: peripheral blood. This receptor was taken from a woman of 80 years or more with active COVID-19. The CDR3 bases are TGTGCCAGCAGTTACACCGGGACTACCTACAATGAGCAGTTCTTC. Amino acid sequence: CASSYTGTTYNEQFF.